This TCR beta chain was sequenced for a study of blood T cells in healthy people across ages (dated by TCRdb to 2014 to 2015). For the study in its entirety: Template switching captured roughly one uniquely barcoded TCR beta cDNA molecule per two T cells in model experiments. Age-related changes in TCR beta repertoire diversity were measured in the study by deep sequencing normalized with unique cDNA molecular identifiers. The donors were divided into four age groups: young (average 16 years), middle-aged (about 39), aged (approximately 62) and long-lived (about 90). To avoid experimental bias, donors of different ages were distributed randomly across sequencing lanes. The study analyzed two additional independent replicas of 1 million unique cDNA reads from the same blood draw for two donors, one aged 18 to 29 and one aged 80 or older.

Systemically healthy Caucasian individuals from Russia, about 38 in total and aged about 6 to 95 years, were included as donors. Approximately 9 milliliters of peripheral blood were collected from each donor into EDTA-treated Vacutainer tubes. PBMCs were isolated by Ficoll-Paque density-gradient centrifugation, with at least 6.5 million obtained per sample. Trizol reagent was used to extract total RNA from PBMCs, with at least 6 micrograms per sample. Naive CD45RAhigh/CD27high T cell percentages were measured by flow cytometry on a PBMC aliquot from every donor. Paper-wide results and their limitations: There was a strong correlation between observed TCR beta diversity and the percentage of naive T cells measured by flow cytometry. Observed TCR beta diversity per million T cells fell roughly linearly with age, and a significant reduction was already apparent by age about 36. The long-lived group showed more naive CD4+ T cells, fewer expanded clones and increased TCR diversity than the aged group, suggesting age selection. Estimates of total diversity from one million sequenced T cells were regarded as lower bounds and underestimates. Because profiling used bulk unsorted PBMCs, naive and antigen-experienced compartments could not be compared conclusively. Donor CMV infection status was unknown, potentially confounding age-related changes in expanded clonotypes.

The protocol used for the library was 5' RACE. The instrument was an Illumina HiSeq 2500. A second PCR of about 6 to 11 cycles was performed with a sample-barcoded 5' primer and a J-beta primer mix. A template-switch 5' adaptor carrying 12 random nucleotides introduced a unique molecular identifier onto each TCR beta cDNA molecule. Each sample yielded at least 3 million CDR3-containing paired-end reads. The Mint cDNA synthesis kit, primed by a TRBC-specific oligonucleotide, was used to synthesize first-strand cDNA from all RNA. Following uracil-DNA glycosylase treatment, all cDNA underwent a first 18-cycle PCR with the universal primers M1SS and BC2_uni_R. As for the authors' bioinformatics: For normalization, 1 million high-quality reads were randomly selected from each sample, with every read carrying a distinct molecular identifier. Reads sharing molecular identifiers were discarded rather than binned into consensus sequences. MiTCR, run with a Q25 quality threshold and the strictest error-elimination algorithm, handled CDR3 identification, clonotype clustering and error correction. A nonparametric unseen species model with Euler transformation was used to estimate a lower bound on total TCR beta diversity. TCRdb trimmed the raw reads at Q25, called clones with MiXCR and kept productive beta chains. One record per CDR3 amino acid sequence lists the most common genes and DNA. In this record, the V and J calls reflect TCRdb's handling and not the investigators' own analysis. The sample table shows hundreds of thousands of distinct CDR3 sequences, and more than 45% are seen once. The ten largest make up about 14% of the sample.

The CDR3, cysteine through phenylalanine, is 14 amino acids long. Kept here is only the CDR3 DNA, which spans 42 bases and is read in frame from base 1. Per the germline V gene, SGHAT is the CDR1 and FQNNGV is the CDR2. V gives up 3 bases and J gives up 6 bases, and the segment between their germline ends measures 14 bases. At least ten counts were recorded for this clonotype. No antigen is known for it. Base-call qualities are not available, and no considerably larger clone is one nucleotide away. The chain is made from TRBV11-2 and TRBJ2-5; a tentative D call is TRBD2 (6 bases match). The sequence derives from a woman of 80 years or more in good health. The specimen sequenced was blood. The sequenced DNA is TGTGCCAGCAGCTTTGAAACGGGGAGGAAGACCCAGTACTTC. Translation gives CASSFETGRKTQYF.